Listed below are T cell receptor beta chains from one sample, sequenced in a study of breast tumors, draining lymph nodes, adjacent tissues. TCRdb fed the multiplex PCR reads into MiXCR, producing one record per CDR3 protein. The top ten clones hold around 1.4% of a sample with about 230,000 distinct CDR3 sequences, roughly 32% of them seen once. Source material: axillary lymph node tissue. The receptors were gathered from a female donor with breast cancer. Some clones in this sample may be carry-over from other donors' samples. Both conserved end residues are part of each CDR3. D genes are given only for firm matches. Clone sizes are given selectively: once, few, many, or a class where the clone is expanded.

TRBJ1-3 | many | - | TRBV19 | CASSQNDIYGNTIYF | TGTGCCAGTAGTCAAAACGACATCTACGGAAACACCATATATTTT
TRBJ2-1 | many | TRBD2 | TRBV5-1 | CASSLGLAGYSYNEQFF | TGCGCCAGCAGCTTGGGGCTAGCGGGCTACTCCTACAATGAGCAGTTCTTC
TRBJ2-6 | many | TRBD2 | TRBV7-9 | CASSSGTSGNPGANVLTF | TGTGCCAGCAGCTCGGGGACTAGCGGAAACCCTGGGGCCAACGTCCTGACTTTC
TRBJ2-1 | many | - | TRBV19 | CASSRTSFNEQFF | TGTGCCAGTAGTAGAACTAGTTTCAATGAGCAGTTCTTC
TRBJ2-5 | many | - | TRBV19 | CASSISIEETQYF | TGTGCCAGTAGTATTTCGATAGAAGAGACCCAGTACTTC
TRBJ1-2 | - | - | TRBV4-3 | CASSQATGIWGYTF | TGCGCCAGCAGCCAGGCTACAGGGATCTGGGGCTACACCTTC
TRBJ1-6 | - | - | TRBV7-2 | CAGSESRQGNSPLHF | TGTGCCGGCAGCGAAAGTAGGCAGGGCAATTCACCTCTCCACTTT
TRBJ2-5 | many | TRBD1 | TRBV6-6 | CASSYRDREETQYF | TGTGCCAGCAGTTACAGGGACAGGGAAGAGACCCAGTACTTC
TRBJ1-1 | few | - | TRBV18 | CASSPGGANTEAFF | TGTGCCAGCTCACCGGGGGGCGCGAACACTGAAGCTTTCTTT
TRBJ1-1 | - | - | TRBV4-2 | CASSQQGYEAFF | TGTGCCAGCAGCCAGCAAGGTTATGAAGCTTTCTTT
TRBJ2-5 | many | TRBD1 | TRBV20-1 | CSERGQGGETQYF | TGCAGTGAGAGGGGACAGGGTGGGGAGACCCAGTACTTC
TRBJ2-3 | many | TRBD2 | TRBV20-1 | CSVARREGPQDTQYF | TGCAGTGTGGCGAGGCGGGAGGGCCCTCAGGATACGCAGTATTTT
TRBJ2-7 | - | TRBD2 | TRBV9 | CASSGGVSLPYEQYF | TGTGCCAGCAGTGGGGGGGTATCCCTGCCCTACGAGCAGTACTTC
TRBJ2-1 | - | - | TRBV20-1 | CSARDGWGLDDERFF | TGCAGTGCTAGAGACGGGTGGGGCTTAGACGATGAGCGGTTCTTC
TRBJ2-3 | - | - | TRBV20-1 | CSAGGGAEDTQYF | TGCAGTGCGGGGGGGGGGGCCGAAGATACGCAGTATTTT
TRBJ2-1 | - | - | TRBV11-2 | CASSLDHEAYEQFF | TGTGCCAGCAGCTTAGATCATGAGGCCTACGAACAGTTCTTC
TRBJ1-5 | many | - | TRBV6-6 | CASSHGQGVGQPQHF | TGTGCCAGCAGTCACGGTCAGGGCGTGGGTCAGCCCCAGCATTTT
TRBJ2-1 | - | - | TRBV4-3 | CASSQTLGGGSNSYNEQFF | TGCGCCAGCAGCCAGACCCTAGGCGGAGGGTCCAACTCCTACAATGAGCAGTTCTTC
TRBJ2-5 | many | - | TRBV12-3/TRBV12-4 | CASSFLKETQYF | TGTGCCAGCAGCTTTCTTAAAGAGACCCAGTACTTC
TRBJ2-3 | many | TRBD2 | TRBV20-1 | CSASKAGDDTDTQYF | TGCAGTGCTAGCAAAGCGGGAGACGACACAGATACGCAGTATTTT
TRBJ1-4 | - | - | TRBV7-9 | CASSLGSPATNEKLFF | TGTGCCAGCAGCCTCGGGAGCCCAGCAACTAATGAAAAACTGTTTTTT
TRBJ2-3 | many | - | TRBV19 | CASSITGSTDTQYF | TGTGCCAGTAGTATTACAGGGAGCACAGATACGCAGTATTTT
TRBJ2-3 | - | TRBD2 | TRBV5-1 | CASSSEASGRGTQYF | TGCGCCAGCAGCTCCGAGGCTAGCGGTAGAGGTACGCAGTATTTT
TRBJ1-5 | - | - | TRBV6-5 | CASMDWRSFEHF | TGTGCCAGCATGGACTGGCGAAGCTTCGAGCATTTT
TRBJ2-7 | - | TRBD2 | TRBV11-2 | CASSLRLAPSYEQYF | TGTGCCAGCAGCCTACGACTAGCCCCCTCCTACGAGCAGTACTTC
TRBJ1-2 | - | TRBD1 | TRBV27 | CASSLLSQGTLGYTF | TGTGCCAGCAGTCTTTTATCACAGGGGACTCTTGGCTACACCTTC
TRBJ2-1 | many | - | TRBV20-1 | CSARDIGGKSSYNEQFF | TGCAGTGCTAGAGATATAGGGGGGAAGAGCTCCTACAATGAGCAGTTCTTC
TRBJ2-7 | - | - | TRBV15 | CATSLPSDDQYF | TGTGCCACCAGCTTGCCATCAGACGACCAGTACTTC
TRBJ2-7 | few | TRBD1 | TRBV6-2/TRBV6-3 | CASSTRQGSGYEQYF | TGTGCCAGCAGTACACGACAGGGGAGTGGATACGAGCAGTACTTC
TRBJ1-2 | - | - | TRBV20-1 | CSARVRGDTF | TGCAGTGCTAGAGTGCGGGGCGATACCTTC
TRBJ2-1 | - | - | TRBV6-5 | CASSGAGDNEQFF | TGTGCCAGCAGTGGGGCAGGGGACAATGAGCAGTTCTTC
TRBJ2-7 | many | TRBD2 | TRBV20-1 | CSARGETSGTYEQYF | TGCAGTGCTAGAGGGGAGACTAGCGGGACCTACGAGCAGTACTTC
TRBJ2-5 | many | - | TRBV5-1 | CASSLPRKETQYF | TGCGCCAGCAGCTTGCCCAGGAAAGAGACCCAGTACTTC
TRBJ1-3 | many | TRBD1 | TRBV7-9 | CASSLTGAGNTIYF | TGTGCCAGCTCCCTAACAGGGGCCGGAAACACCATATATTTT
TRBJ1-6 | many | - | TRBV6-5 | CASSHSRQNNSPLHF | TGTGCCAGCAGTCACTCGAGACAGAATAATTCACCCCTCCACTTT
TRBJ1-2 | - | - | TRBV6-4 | CASSHSSPEDTYYGYTF | TGTGCCAGCAGTCACTCGAGTCCGGAGGACACGTACTATGGCTACACCTTC
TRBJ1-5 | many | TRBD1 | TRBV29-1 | CSVGSQGGRPQHF | TGCAGCGTTGGGTCACAGGGGGGTAGGCCCCAGCATTTT
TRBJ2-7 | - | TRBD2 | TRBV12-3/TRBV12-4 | CVSSSLAGGPSSDYEQYF | TGTGTCAGCAGCTCTCTAGCGGGAGGGCCCTCATCAGACTACGAGCAGTACTTC
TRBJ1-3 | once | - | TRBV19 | CASAPSGNTIYF | TGTGCCAGTGCTCCCTCTGGAAACACCATATATTTT
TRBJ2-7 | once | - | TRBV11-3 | CASSQRAKSFQTYF | TGTGCCAGCAGCCAGAGGGCCAAATCCTTCCAGACGTACTTC
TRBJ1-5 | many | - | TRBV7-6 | CASSQELGPGQPQHF | TGTGCCAGCAGTCAGGAGTTGGGACCGGGACAGCCCCAGCATTTT
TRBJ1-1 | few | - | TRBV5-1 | CASSLATGMNTEAFF | TGCGCCAGCAGCTTGGCCACAGGTATGAACACTGAAGCTTTCTTT
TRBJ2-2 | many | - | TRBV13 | CASSRGDNTGELFF | TGTGCCAGCAGCCGCGGGGACAACACCGGGGAGCTGTTTTTT
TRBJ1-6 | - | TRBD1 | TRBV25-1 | CASSASKTGVSPLHF | TGTGCCAGCAGTGCCTCTAAGACAGGGGTTTCACCCCTCCACTTT
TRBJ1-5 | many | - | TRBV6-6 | CASSYLGWRDSNQPQHF | TGTGCCAGCAGTTACTTGGGTTGGAGAGATAGCAATCAGCCCCAGCATTTT
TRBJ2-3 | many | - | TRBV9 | CASSRGVGGGTDTQYF | TGTGCCAGCAGCAGAGGGGTGGGAGGAGGTACAGATACGCAGTATTTT
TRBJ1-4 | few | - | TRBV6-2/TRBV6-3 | CASSYTPRRNNEKLFF | TGTGCCAGCAGTTACACCCCCCGGCGGAATAATGAAAAACTGTTTTTT
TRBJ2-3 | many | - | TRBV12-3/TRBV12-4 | CASSLAAGGRTDTQYF | TGTGCCAGCAGTTTAGCGGCTGGTGGGAGGACAGATACGCAGTATTTT
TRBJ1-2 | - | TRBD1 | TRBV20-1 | CSARGQGIGANYGYTF | TGCAGTGCTAGGGGACAGGGGATTGGGGCTAACTATGGCTACACCTTC
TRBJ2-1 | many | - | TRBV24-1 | CATSDLRSGGNNEQFF | TGTGCCACCAGTGATTTGCGTAGCGGAGGCAACAATGAGCAGTTCTTC
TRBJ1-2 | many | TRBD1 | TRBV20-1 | CSASGRTGEHHGYTF | TGCAGTGCTTCCGGGCGGACAGGGGAACATCATGGCTACACCTTC
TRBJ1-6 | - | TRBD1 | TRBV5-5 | CASSSPSGQGAVNSPLHF | TGTGCCAGCAGCTCGCCCTCTGGACAGGGGGCCGTTAATTCACCCCTCCACTTT
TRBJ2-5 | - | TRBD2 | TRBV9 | CASSVVVAGETQYF | TGTGCCAGCAGCGTAGTTGTAGCGGGAGAGACCCAGTACTTC
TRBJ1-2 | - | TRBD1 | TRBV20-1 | CSARTGNPF | TGCAGTGCGCGGACAGGGAACCCCTTC
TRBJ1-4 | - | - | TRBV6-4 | CASHTRASGRENEKLFF | TGTGCCAGCCACACGCGGGCCAGCGGACGGGAAAATGAAAAACTGTTTTTT
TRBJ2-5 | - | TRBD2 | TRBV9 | CASSARTSGRECRTQETQYF | TGTGCCAGCAGCGCTAGGACTAGCGGGAGAGAGTGCCGAACGCAAGAGACCCAGTACTTC
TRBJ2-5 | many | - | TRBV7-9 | CASSPRRGSGFWLTQETQYF | TGTGCCAGCAGCCCCCGACGGGGGAGTGGGTTTTGGTTAACCCAAGAGACCCAGTACTTC
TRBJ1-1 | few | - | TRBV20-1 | CSARSGGVNTEAFF | TGCAGTGCTAGGTCCGGCGGGGTGAACACTGAAGCTTTCTTT
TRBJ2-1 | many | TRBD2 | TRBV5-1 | CASSLAGLAGGPSNEQFF | TGCGCCAGCAGCTTGGCCGGACTAGCGGGAGGGCCCTCAAATGAGCAGTTCTTC
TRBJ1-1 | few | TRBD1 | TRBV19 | CASRQRQGDTEAFF | TGTGCCAGCAGACAAAGACAGGGTGACACTGAAGCTTTCTTT